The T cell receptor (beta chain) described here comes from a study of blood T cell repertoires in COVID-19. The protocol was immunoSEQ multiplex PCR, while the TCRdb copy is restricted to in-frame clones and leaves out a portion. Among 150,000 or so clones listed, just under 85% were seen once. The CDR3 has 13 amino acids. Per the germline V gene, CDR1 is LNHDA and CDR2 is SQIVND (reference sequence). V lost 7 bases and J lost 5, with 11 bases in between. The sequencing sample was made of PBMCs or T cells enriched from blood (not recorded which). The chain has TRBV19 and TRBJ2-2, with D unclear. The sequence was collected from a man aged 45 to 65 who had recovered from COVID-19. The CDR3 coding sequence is TGTGCCAGTAAGTATGAGGAGACCGGGGAGCTGTTTTTT. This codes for CASKYEETGELFF.